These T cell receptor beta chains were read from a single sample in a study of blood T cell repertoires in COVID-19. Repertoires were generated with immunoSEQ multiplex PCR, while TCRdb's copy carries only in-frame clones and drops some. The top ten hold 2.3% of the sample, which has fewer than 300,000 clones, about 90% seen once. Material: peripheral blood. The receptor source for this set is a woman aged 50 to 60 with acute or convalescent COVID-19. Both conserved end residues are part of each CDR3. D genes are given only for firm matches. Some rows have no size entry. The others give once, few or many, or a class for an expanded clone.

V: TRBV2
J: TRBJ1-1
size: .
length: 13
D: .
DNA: TGTGCCAGCAGTGACCCCGGGAGGACTGAAGCTTTCTTT
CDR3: CASSDPGRTEAFF

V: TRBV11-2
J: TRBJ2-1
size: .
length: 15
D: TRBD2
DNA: TGTGCCAGCAGCTTACCTAGCGGGAGCTACAATGAGCAGTTCTTC
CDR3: CASSLPSGSYNEQFF

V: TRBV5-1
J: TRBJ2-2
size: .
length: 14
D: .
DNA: TGCGCCAGCAGCTTGGCTAGATTGACCGGGGAGCTGTTTTTT
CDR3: CASSLARLTGELFF

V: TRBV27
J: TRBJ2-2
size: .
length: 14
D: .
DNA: TGTGCCAGCAGTTTTCTACGGGAGACCGGGGAGCTGTTTTTT
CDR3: CASSFLRETGELFF

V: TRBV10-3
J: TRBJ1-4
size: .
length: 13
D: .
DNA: TGTGCCATCAGTGAGCCCCGGAATGAAAAACTGTTTTTT
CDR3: CAISEPRNEKLFF

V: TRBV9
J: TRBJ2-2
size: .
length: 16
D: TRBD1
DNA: TGTGCCAGCAGCGCTCCCGGGACAGGGTACACCGGGGAGCTGTTTTTT
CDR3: CASSAPGTGYTGELFF

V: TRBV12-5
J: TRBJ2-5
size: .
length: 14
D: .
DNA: TGTGCTAGTGGTTTGGGGCAGGGGCAAGAGACCCAGTACTTC
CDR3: CASGLGQGQETQYF

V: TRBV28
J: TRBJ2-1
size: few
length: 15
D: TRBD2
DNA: TGTGCCAGCCGAGCGGGGGACGGGCCTTACAATGAGCAGTTCTTC
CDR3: CASRAGDGPYNEQFF

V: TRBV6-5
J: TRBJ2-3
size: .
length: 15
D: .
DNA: TGTGTCAGCAGAAATACAGGGGGAGGGGGAGATACGCAGTATTTT
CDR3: CVSRNTGGGGDTQYF

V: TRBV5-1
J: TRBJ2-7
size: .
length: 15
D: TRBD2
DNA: TGCGCCAGCAGCTTTACTAGCGGGATTGGCTACGAGCAGTACTTC
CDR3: CASSFTSGIGYEQYF

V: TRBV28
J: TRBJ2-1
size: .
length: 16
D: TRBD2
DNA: TGTGCCAGCAGTTGGGGACTAGCGGGAATTCACAATGAGCAGTTCTTC
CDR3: CASSWGLAGIHNEQFF

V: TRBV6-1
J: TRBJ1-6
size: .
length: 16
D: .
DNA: TGTGCCAGCAGTGAAACGCAGGGCGGCCATAATTCACCCCTCCACTTT
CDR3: CASSETQGGHNSPLHF

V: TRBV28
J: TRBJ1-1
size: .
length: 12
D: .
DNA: TGTGCCAGCAGTTTGGAGAGGACTGAAGCTTTCTTT
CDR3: CASSLERTEAFF

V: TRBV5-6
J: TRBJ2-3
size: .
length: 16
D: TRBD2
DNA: TGTGCCAGCAGCACTAGCGGGAGAAATCGAGGAGATACGCAGTATTTT
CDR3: CASSTSGRNRGDTQYF

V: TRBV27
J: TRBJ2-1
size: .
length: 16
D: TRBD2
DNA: TGTGCCAGCCTACTTAGCGGGAGGTACTCCTACAATGAGCAGTTCTTC
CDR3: CASLLSGRYSYNEQFF

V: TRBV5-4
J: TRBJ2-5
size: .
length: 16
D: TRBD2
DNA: TGTGCCAGCAGCTTGGGAGCGGGAGTTGGTCAAGAGACCCAGTACTTC
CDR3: CASSLGAGVGQETQYF

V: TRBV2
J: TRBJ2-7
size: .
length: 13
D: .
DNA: TGTGCCAGCAGTGATGGAGGGTCCTACGAGCAGTACTTC
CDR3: CASSDGGSYEQYF

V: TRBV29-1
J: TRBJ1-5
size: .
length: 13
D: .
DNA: TGCAGCGTTGGATGGACGGAGGAACAGCCCCAGCATTTT
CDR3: CSVGWTEEQPQHF

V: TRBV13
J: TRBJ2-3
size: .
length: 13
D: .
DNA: TGTGCCAGCAGCAGGGAACAGGGCGATACGCAGTATTTT
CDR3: CASSREQGDTQYF

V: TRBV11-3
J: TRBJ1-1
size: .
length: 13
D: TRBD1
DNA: TGTGCCAGCAGCGCAGGGACAGGAACTGAAGCTTTCTTT
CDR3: CASSAGTGTEAFF

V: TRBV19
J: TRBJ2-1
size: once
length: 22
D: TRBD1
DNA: TGTGCCAGTAGTTCAAATCGAGACCGGGACAGCAAGACCCTTAGGCCTTACAATGAGCAGTTCTTC
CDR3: CASSSNRDRDSKTLRPYNEQFF

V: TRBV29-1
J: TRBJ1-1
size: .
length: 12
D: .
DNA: TGCAGCGTTCTCCCCGGGAACACTGAAGCTTTCTTT
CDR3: CSVLPGNTEAFF

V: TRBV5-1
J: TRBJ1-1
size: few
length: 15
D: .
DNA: TGCGCCAGCAGCCCGGGGACATTCATGAACACTGAAGCTTTCTTT
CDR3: CASSPGTFMNTEAFF

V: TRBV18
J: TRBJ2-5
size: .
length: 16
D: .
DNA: TGTGCCAGCTCACCACCGGAATTCGACTGGCAAGAGACCCAGTACTTC
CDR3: CASSPPEFDWQETQYF

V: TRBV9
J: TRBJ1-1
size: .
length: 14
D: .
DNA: TGTGCCAGCAGCCCTCCAGGCGGGTTAACTGAAGCTTTCTTT
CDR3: CASSPPGGLTEAFF

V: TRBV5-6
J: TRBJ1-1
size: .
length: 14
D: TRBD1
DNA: TGTGCCAGCAGCTGGGACAGGGTGAACACTGAAGCTTTCTTT
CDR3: CASSWDRVNTEAFF

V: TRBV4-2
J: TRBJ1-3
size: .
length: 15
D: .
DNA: TGTGCCAGCAGCCAGGAATGGGGGGGTGGAAACACCATATATTTT
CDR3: CASSQEWGGGNTIYF

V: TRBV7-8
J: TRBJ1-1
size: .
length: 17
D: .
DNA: TGTGCCAGCAGCTTGCTTTGGGGGGTCGGGGTGAACACTGAAGCTTTCTTT
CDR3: CASSLLWGVGVNTEAFF

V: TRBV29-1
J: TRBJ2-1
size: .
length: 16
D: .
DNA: TGCAGCGTTGAAGATGGCAGGGCAAGGGGCTACAATGAGCAGTTCTTC
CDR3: CSVEDGRARGYNEQFF

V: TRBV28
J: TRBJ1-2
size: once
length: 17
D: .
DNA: TGTGCCAGCAATGTTGTTGTGGGTTACAGGGAGGGCTATGGCTACACCTTC
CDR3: CASNVVVGYREGYGYTF

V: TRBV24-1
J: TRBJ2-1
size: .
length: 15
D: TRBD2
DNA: TGTGCCACCGGCAGGACTAGCGGGAGAAGCAATGAGCAGTTCTTC
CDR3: CATGRTSGRSNEQFF

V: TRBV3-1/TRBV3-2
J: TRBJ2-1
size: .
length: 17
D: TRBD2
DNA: TGTGCCAGCAGCCAGCCCCGGACTAGCGGGATCCACAATGAGCAGTTCTTC
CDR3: CASSQPRTSGIHNEQFF

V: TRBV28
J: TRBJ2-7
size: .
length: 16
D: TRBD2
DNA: TGTGCCAGCAGTTTATTTGGCGGGAGGGCCCCCAACGAGCAGTACTTC
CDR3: CASSLFGGRAPNEQYF

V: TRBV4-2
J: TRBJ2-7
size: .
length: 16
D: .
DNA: TGTGCCAGCAGCCAAGATCTAAGGACCTCCGGCGGGGAGCAGTACTTC
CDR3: CASSQDLRTSGGEQYF

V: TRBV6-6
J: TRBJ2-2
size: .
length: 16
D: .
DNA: TGTGCCAGCAGTCGAATCACAGGGGAGGACACCGGGGAGCTGTTTTTT
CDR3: CASSRITGEDTGELFF

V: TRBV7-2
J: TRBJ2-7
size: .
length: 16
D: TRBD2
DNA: TGTGCCAGCAGCCGGACTAGCGGGAGGAGTTTCTACGAGCAGTACTTC
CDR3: CASSRTSGRSFYEQYF

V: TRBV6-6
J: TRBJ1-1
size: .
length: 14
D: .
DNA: TGTGCCAGCAGAGCAGGGGTCGGGAACACTGAAGCTTTCTTT
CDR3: CASRAGVGNTEAFF

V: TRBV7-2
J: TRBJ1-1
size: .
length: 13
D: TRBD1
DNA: TGTGCCAGCAGCCTAGGACAGGGGGAAGGAGCTTTCTTT
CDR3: CASSLGQGEGAFF

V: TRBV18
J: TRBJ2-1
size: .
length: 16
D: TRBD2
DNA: TGTGCCAGCTCACCAGTGCGGTCGGGAGGGGGGAATGAGCAGTTCTTC
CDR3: CASSPVRSGGGNEQFF

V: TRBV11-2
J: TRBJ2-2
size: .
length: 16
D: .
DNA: TGTGCCAGCAGCTTAGACAGGGGATTTGACACCGGGGAGCTGTTTTTT
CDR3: CASSLDRGFDTGELFF

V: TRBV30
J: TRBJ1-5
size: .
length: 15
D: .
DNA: TGTGCCTGGAGAGGCAGGGGTTATAGCAATCAGCCCCAGCATTTT
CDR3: CAWRGRGYSNQPQHF

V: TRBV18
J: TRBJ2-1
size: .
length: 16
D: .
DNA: TGTGCCAGCTCACCACCTAAAGCGAAAACGTACAATGAGCAGTTCTTC
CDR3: CASSPPKAKTYNEQFF

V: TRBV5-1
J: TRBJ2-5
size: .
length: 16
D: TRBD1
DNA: TGCGCCAGCAGCAGACGACAGGGGGCTGTTGAAGAGACCCAGTACTTC
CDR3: CASSRRQGAVEETQYF

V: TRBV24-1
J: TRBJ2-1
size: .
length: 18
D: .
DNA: TGTGCCACCAGGGGGAGGCCTAGCACCGTGATCTCCTACAATGAGCAGTTCTTC
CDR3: CATRGRPSTVISYNEQFF

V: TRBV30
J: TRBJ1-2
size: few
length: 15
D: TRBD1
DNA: TGTGCCTGGAGTATCAGGGACAGGCTAAACTATGGCTACACCTTC
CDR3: CAWSIRDRLNYGYTF

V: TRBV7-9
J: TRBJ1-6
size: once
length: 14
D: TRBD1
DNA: TGTGCCAGCAGCCCGACAGGGGGGAATTCACCCCTCCACTTT
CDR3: CASSPTGGNSPLHF

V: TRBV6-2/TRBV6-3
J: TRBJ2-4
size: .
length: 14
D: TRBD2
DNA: TGTGCCAGCAGTTTCGTAAATAGCGGGAACATTCAGTACTTC
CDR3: CASSFVNSGNIQYF

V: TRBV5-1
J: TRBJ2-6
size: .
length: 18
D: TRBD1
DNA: TGCGCCAGCAGCTTAGCAAGGGACAGCAGCTCTGGGGCCAACGTCCTGACTTTC
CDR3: CASSLARDSSSGANVLTF

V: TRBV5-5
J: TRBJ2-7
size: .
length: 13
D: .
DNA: TGTGCCAGCAGCATTCAACAGGGTTTTGAGCAGTACTTC
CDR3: CASSIQQGFEQYF

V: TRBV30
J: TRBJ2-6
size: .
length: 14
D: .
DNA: TGTGCCTGGGACATACCTTCTGGGGCCAACGTCCTGACTTTC
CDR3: CAWDIPSGANVLTF

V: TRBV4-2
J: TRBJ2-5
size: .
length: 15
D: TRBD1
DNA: TGTGCCAGCAGCGAAAGACAGGGTGAGTGGGAGACCCAGTACTTC
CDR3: CASSERQGEWETQYF

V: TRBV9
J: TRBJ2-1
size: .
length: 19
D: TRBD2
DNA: TGTGCCAGCAGCGTAGGACTAGCGGGAGGTCCTAGCTCCTACAATGAGCAGTTCTTC
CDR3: CASSVGLAGGPSSYNEQFF

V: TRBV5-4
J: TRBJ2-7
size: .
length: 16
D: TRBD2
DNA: TGTGCCAGCAGCTTGGTCGGGGGCGGGGGGGCCTACGAGCAGTACTTC
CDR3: CASSLVGGGGAYEQYF